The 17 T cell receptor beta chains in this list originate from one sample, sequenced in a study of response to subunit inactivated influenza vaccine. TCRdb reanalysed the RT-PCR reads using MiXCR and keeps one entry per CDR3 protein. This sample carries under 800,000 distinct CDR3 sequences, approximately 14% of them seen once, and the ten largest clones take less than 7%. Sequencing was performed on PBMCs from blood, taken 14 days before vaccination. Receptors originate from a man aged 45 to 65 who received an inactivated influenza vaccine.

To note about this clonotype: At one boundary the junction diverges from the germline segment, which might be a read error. The CDR3 DNA is TGTGCCAACAGTTACGGAGGATCTATTTCACCCCTCCACTTT. Encoded protein: CANSYGGSISPLHF. The genes are TRBV6-2 or TRBV6-3 and TRBJ1-6; D not resolved. Germline V gene lookup returns CDR1 MNHEY and CDR2 SVGEGT. The CDR3 covers 14 residues.

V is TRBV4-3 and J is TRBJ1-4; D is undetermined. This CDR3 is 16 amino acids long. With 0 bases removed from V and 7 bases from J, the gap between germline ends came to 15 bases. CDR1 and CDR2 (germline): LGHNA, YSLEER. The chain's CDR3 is CASSQDGGLLGEKLFF. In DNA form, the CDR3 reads TGCGCCAGCAGCCAAGATGGAGGGCTACTCGGTGAAAAACTGTTTTTT.

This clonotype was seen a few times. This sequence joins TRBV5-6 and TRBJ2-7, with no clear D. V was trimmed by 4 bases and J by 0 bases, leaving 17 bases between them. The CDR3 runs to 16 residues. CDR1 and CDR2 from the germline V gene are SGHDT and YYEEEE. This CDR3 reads CASSRLGFGASYEQYF. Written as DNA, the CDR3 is TGTGCCAGCAGCCGCCTGGGATTTGGCGCCTCCTACGAGCAGTACTTC. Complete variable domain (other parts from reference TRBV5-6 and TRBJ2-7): DAGVTQSPTHLIKTRGQQVTLRCSPKSGHDTVSWYQQALGQGPQFIFQYYEEEERQRGNFPDRFSGHQFPNYSSELNVNALLLGDSALYLCASSRLGFGASYEQYFGPGTRLTVT.

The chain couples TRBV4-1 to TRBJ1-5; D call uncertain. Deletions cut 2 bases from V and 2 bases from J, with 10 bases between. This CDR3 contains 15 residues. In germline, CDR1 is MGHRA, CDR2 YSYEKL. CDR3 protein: CASSQYIGGNQPQHF. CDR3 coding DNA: TGCGCCAGCAGCCAATATATCGGAGGCAATCAGCCCCAGCATTTT.

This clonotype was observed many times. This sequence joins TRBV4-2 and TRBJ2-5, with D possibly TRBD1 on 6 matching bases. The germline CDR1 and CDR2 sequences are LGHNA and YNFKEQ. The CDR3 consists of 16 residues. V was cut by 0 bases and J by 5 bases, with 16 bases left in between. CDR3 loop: CASSQDSNRARETQYF. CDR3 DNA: TGTGCCAGCAGCCAAGATTCAAACAGGGCGAGGGAGACCCAGTACTTC.

CDR3 bases: TGCGCCAGCAGCTGGGGGCCCGGCGGAGAGACCCAGTACTTC. Protein product: CASSWGPGGETQYF. The rearrangement uses TRBV5-1 and TRBJ2-5, with a tentative D call TRBD1 (6 bases). The CDR3 is 14 residues long. V lost 3 bases and J 4 bases, leaving 13 bases between the germline ends. Per germline, CDR1 SGHRS and CDR2 YFSETQ.

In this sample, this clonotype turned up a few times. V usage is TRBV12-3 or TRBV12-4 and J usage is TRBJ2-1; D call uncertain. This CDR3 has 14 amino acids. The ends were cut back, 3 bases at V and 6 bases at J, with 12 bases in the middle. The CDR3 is CASSFMASGNEQFF. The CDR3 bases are TGTGCCAGCAGTTTCATGGCGAGTGGCAATGAGCAGTTCTTC.

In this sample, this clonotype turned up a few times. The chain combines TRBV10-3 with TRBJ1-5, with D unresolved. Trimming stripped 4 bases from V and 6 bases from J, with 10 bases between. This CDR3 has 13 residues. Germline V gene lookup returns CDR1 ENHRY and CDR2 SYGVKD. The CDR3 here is CAISVGDGQPQHF. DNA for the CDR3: TGTGCCATCAGTGTTGGGGATGGTCAGCCCCAGCATTTT.

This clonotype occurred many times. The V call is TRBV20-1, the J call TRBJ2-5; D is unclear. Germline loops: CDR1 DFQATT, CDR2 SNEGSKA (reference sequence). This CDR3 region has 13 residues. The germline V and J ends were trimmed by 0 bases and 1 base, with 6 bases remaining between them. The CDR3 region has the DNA TGCAGTGCTAGAGATGTCTTCCAAGAGACCCAGTACTTC. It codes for CSARDVFQETQYF.

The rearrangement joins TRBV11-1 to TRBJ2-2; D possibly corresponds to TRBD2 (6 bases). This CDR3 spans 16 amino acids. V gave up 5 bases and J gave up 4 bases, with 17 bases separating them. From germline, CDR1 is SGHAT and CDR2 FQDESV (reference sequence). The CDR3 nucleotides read TGTGCCAGCAGCCCTGCCGGAGGGGTCAGCACCGGGGAGCTGTTTTTT. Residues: CASSPAGGVSTGELFF.

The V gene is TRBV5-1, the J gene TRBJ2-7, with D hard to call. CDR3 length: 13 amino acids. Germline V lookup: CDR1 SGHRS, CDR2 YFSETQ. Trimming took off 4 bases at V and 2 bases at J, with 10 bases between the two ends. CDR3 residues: CASSPTFPYEQYF. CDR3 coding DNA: TGCGCCAGCAGCCCCACCTTTCCCTACGAGCAGTACTTC.

CDR3 sequence (DNA): TGTGCCAGCAGCCCCGGACTAGCGGGAAGGTCCTACAATGAGCAGTTCTTC. Translation: CASSPGLAGRSYNEQFF. The chain recombines TRBV6-1 with TRBJ2-1; 12 bases line up with TRBD2. The CDR3 contains 17 residues. The J segment lost 1 base and the V segment lost 6 bases, leaving 7 bases of the junction unmatched. Germline V gene sequence: CDR1 MNHNS, CDR2 SASEGT.

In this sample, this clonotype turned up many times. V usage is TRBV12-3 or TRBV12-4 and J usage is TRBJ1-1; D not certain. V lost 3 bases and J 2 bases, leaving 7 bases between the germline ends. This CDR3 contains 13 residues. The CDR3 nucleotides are TGTGCCAGCAGTTTGGTACTCAACACTGAAGCTTTCTTT. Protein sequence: CASSLVLNTEAFF.

The CDR3 reads CASSLVELALKNIQYF. The DNA for the CDR3 is TGTGCCAGCAGTTTAGTGGAGCTGGCGCTCAAAAACATTCAGTACTTC. This chain links TRBV12-3 or TRBV12-4 with TRBJ2-4; D not resolved. Trimming cost V 1 base and J 3 bases, with 13 bases left between them. The CDR3 is made up of 16 amino acids.

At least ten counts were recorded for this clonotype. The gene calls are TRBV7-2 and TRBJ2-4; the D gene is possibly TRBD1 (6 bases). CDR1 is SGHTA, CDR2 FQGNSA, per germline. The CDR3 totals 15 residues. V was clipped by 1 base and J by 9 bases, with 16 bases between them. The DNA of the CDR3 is TGTGCCAGCAGCTTAGTGGGGACAAAGAATAGCATTCAGTACTTC. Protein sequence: CASSLVGTKNSIQYF.

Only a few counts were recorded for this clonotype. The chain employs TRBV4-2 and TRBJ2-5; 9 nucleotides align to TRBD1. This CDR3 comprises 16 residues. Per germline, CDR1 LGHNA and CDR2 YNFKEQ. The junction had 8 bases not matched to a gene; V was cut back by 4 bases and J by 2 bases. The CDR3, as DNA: TGTGCCAGCAGCCGTCAACCGGGACAGGGACAAGAGACCCAGTACTTC. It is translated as CASSRQPGQGQETQYF.

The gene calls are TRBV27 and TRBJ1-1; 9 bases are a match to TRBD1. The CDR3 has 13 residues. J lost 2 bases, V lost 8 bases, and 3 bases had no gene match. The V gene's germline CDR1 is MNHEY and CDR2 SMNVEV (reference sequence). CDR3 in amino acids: CASVGQGNTEAFF. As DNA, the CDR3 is TGTGCCAGCGTGGGACAGGGAAACACTGAAGCTTTCTTT.